This T cell receptor (beta chain) originates from a study of OX40 agonist ivuxolimab in advanced cancers. The study in broad terms: Ivuxolimab was an agonistic, fully human IgG2 monoclonal antibody directed against OX40 (CD134), a costimulatory receptor. Intravenous ivuxolimab was administered to patients every 2 weeks at six dose levels: 0.01, 0.1, 0.3, 1.5, 3 and 10 mg/kg. Of the approximately 50 dose-escalation patients, hepatocellular carcinoma was present in approximately 20, melanoma in roughly 15, renal cell carcinoma in 9 and head and neck cancer in 9. A male proportion of roughly 80% and a mean age of 60 years, ranging from 23 to 79, were recorded for the dose-escalation cohort. Patients were allowed to have had prior anti-PD-1, anti-PD-L1 or anti-CTLA-4 therapy, and approximately 39% of the dose-escalation patients had been treated with checkpoint inhibitors. Three dose-escalation patients achieved partial responses, one with hepatocellular carcinoma and two with cutaneous melanoma. The purpose of peripheral TCRbeta sequencing was to test whether ivuxolimab changed TCR sequence diversity and led to clonal T-cell expansion. The paper describes the monotherapy dose-escalation part (N ≈ 50 patients) of the phase I trial of ivuxolimab. The paper as a whole reports these results and caveats: At doses from 0.1 to 3.0 mg/kg, clonal expansion was seen in both CD4+ and CD8+ blood T cells between baseline and week 6. After ivuxolimab, CD8+ T cells had more expanded clones than CD4+ T cells on average. Antigen specificity was not determined for the clonally expanded peripheral T cells. In the 0.1-3.0 mg/kg groups, partial responders were among the patients with the lowest normalized peripheral clonal expansion, particularly in CD8+ T cells. Low levels of normalized T-cell clonal expansion were also seen in some nonresponding patients.

The CDR3 runs 14 amino acids, cysteine and phenylalanine included. Of the read, only the CDR3 DNA is kept; its 42 bases are in frame from base 1. V lost 3 bases and J lost 4 bases, and the count of bases not matched to a germline gene is 9. CDR1 and CDR2, per the germline V gene, are SQVTM and ANQGSEA. Patients with autoimmune disease history or receiving systemic immunosuppression were excluded from the trial. Peripheral blood for TCR sequencing was drawn from every dose cohort at baseline, at cycle 4 day 1 and at cycle 7 day 1. Samples were obtained from an open-label, multicenter, first-in-human phase I dose-escalation trial of ivuxolimab. Adults with locally advanced or metastatic head and neck squamous cell, hepatocellular, melanoma or renal cell carcinoma were enrolled in the trial. CD4+ and CD8+ T cells were sorted separately from peripheral blood before TCR sequencing. This clone was seen once. Its binding antigen is unknown. Nothing much larger sits one base from this clone, and base qualities are not available.

Genomic DNA was isolated from the sorted cells so that the TCRbeta CDR3 region could be sequenced. The immunoSEQ Assay was used to sequence the TCRbeta CDR3 regions. The clones in this table, taken by TCRdb from immuneACCESS, are in-frame only. Not every clone is retained; where verified, under half of the shortfall comes from an unresolved V gene, and the cause of the rest is unknown. The sample table shows some 100,000 clones, and just over 90% are seen once. The biggest ten clones account for 0.31% of the sample. This receptor was identified in an adult with an advanced solid tumor such as melanoma, head and neck, liver or kidney cancer. This material consisted of CD4+ or CD8+ T cells sorted from blood, taken in a trial of the OX40 agonist ivuxolimab. The sequence links TRBV29-1 to TRBJ2-7, and 7 bases in between align with TRBD2. CDR3 protein: CSVELSLGGYEQYF. DNA sequence: TGCAGCGTTGAGTTGTCACTGGGAGGGTACGAGCAGTACTTC.